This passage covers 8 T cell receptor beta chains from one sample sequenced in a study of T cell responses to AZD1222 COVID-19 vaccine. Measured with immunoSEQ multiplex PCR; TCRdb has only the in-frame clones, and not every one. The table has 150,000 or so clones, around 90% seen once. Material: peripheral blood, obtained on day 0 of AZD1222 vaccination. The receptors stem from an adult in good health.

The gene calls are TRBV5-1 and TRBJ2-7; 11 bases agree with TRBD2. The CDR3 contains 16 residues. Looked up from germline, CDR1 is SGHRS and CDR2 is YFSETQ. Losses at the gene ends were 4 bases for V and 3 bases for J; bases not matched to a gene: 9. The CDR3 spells CASSTGRLAGYYEQYF. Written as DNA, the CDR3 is TGCGCCAGCAGCACAGGACGACTAGCGGGGTACTACGAGCAGTACTTC.

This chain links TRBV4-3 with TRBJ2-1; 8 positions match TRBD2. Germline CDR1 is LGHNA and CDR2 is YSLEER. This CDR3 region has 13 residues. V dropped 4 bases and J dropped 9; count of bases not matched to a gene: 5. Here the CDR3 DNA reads TGCGCCAGCAGCCTCGGGGGGGCCTCTGAGCAGTTCTTC. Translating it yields CASSLGGASEQFF.

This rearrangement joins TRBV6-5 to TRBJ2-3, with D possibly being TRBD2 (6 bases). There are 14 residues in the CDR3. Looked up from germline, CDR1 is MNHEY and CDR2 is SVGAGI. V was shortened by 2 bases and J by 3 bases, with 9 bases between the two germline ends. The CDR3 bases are TGTGCCAGCAGTTACGGTGGGGGGACAGATACGCAGTATTTT. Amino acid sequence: CASSYGGGTDTQYF.

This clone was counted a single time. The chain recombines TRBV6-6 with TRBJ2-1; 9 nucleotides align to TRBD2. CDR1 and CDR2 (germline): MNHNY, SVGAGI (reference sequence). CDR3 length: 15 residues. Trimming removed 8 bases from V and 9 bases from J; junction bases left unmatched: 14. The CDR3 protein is CASGGLAGALGEQFF. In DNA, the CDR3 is TGTGCCAGCGGCGGATTAGCGGGAGCCTTGGGTGAGCAGTTCTTC.

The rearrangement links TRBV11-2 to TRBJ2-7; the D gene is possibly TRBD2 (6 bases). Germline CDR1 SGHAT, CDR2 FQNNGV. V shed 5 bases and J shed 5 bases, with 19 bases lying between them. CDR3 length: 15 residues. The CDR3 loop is CASSPRASAGHEQYF. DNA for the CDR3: TGTGCCAGCAGCCCAAGGGCTAGCGCGGGCCACGAGCAGTACTTC.

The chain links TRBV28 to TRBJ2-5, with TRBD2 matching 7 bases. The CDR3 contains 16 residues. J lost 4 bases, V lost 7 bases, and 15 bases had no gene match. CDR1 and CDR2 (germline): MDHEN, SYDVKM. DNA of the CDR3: TGTGCCAGCACCCGGCCGGGACTACCTGGGGGAGAGACCCAGTACTTC. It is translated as CASTRPGLPGGETQYF.

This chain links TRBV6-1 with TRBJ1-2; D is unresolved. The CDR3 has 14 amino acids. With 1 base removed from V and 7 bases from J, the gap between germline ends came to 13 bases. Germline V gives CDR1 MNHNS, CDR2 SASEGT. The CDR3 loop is CASSEDIDLRGYTF. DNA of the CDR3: TGTGCCAGCAGTGAAGACATCGACCTCCGTGGCTACACCTTC.

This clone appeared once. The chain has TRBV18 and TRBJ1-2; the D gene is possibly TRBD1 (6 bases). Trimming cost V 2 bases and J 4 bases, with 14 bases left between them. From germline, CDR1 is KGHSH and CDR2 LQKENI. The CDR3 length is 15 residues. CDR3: CASSPGVGGGYGYTF. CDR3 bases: TGTGCCAGCTCACCAGGAGTCGGGGGCGGCTATGGCTACACCTTC.